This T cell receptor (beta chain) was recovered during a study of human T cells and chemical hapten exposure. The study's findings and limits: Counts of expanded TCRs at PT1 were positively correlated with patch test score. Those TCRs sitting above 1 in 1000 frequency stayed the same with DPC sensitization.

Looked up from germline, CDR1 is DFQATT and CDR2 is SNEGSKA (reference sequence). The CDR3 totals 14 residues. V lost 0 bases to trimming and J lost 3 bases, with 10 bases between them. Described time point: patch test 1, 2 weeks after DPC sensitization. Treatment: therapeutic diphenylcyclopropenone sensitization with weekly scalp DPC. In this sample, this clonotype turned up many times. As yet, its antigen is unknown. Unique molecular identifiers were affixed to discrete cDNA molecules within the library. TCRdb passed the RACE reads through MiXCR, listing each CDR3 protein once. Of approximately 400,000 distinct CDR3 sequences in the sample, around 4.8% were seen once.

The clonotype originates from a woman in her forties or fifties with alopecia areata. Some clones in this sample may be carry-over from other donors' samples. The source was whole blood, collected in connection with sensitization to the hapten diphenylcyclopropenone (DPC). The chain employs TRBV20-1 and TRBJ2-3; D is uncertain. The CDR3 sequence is CSARDHRATDTQYF. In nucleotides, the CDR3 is TGCAGTGCTAGAGACCACCGCGCGACAGATACGCAGTATTTT.